This TCR beta chain was observed in a study of shared clonotypes between healthy human individuals (dated by TCRdb to between 2020 and 2021). Notes on the research overall: The cohort included three men and a couple of women between 18 and 49 years of age. For each donor, CD4 naive and CD4 memory were each run on three plates, CD8 naive on two plates, and CD8 memory on one plate. The study deeply sequenced blood TCR repertoires of about five healthy adults to estimate repertoire size and the extent of clonotype sharing between individuals. To increase sequencing depth and limit assay-specific biases, TCR repertoire library preparation and sequencing were carried out by different laboratories using diverse techniques. Leukapheresis yielded between about 0.9 and 9.5 billion PBMCs per donor. General study outcomes and caveats: Incomplete sequencing was indicated by rarefaction of sorted-subset datasets, despite the large sequencing depth. Sharing across a few donors was observed for about 5% of naive CD4, 3% to 4% of naive CD8, about 2.5% of memory CD4, and roughly 0.43% of memory CD8 clonotypes. Pairwise subsampling indicated that sequencing depth was expected to affect the degree of clonotype sharing among donors. Higher generation probabilities were observed for clonotypes shared by all four sorted-subset donors than for non-shared clonotypes. Sampling was restricted to blood, and TCR repertoires in tissue are likely to differ from TCR repertoires in blood. The genetic and exposure-history diversity represented was limited by the small number of donors. Naive subsets generally had larger estimated clonotype richness than memory subsets.

In this sample, this clone turned up a few times. Its binding antigen is unknown. Base qualities are not recorded, but no much larger clone differs from it by a single base. Healthy HIV-negative adults with no recently reported acute infections or vaccinations were included as donors. All donors were Caucasian adults living in Nashville, Tennessee, USA. CD4+ T cells were enriched through magnetic negative selection, after which naive cells were positively selected on CD45RA and the remaining negative fraction served as the memory subset. Blood was collected by leukapheresis, and PBMCs were isolated by Ficoll-Histopaque density gradient centrifugation and then cryopreserved in liquid nitrogen vapor phase. Analytical flow cytometry was used to check the purity and quantity of each magnetically sorted T cell population. Each sorted fraction had its genomic DNA isolated and then quantified by UV absorbance on a Nanodrop 2000c.

Inclusive of the bounding cysteine and phenylalanine, the CDR3 is 14 residues long. Only the CDR3 DNA stays, 42 bases, in frame from base 1. The germline V gene (reference sequence) supplies CDR1 MNHEY and CDR2 SMNVEV. A distance of 14 bases separates the germline ends of V and J, which lose 2 bases and 7 bases respectively. Using the deep immunoSEQ assay, TCR CDR3 regions were amplified from genomic DNA by multiplex PCR. Extracted genomic DNA from each cell subset was spread evenly across all wells of several immunoSEQ 96-well plates, with each plate serving as a replicate. For sorted subsets, each replicate PCR was loaded with roughly 190 ng genomic DNA, equivalent to 30,000 or so T cell genomes. Purified libraries were measured with a Qubit 3.0 fluorometer, size-checked on a Bioanalyzer 2100, and measured again with the KAPA Library Quantification kit. A separate single-read 150-cycle Illumina NextSeq 550 flow cell was used to sequence each immunoSEQ 96-well plate. Under the source paper's analysis protocol: Because the immunoSEQ output included only junctional sequences and no quality scores, the filtering could not be the same as the filtering used for full-length reads. To assign V/J genes and CDR3, sequences were annotated against IMGT germline references using PyIR, a Python wrapper for IgBLAST v1.9. Reads with weak V/J assignments (E-value above 1e-6), missing CDR3, stop codons, out-of-frame junctions, or ambiguous translated residues were removed. V3J clonotypes were defined as sequences sharing an identical inferred V gene, J gene, and CDR3 amino acid sequence. The percentage overlap between two repertoires was calculated by dividing the number of shared unique clonotypes by the size of the smaller repertoire. RTK rarefaction, the Chao1 estimator, and Recon v2.1 estimates of unobserved clonotypes were used to assess repertoire richness. OLGA was used to compute generation probabilities for all TCRbeta clonotypes that the gDNA method yielded from a few donors. TCRdb limited this immuneACCESS table to in-frame rearrangements with V and J called. A share of clones is missing; checked studies link under half to unresolved V genes, and the rest is unexplained. That table gives V, J and clone size, and the DNA gave D and trimming. The sample profile shows more than 1,200,000 clones; 98% to 99% of them were found once. 0.3% to 0.45% of the sample is taken by the ten largest.

Recombination linked TRBV27 to TRBJ1-2; the D segment could be TRBD1, given 5 matching bases. The source is a man aged 25-40 years in good health. Input material: naive CD4+ T cells sorted from blood. The cell subset or site label, read with the paper, signifies: CD45RA+ positively selected. The DNA sequence is given as TGTGCCAGCAGTTTAAAGGGCAGGGAGGGTGGCTACACCTTC. Its protein is CASSLKGREGGYTF.